This T cell receptor (beta chain) was found in a study of blood T cell repertoires in COVID-19. In the study overall: From the United States, Italy and Spain came samples of acute and convalescent COVID-19.

After removal of 6 bases from V and 6 bases from J, the junction contained 10 bases not matched to a gene. This CDR3 has 15 residues. Germline CDR1 and CDR2: WSHSY and SAAADI. The method was immunoSEQ multiplex PCR; TCRdb's version includes in-frame clones alone and lacks a portion of them. The table records 110,000 or so clones, about 90% of them present only once. The gene calls are TRBV10-2 and TRBJ2-1, with TRBD2 matching 8 bases. The sequencing sample was made of peripheral blood. This TCR came from a human donor in a cohort sampled during active COVID-19. The CDR3 sequence: CASRDGRAGSNEQFF. The CDR3 nucleotides read TGCGCCAGCAGGGACGGGAGGGCCGGGTCCAATGAGCAGTTCTTC.